This entry lists 11 T cell receptor beta chains sequenced from one sample in a study of blood T cell repertoires in COVID-19. Repertoires were generated with immunoSEQ multiplex PCR, while TCRdb's copy carries only in-frame clones and drops some. The sample shows about 70,000 clones, around nine tenths of them seen only once. The specimen sequenced was peripheral blood. The receptors originated from a woman of 80 years or more with acute or convalescent COVID-19.

The chain employs TRBV29-1 and TRBJ2-1; 14 nucleotides align to TRBD2. The CDR3 is made up of 16 amino acids. Losses at the gene ends were 4 bases for V and 7 bases for J; bases not matched to a gene: 9. Germline V gene sequence: CDR1 SQVTM, CDR2 ANQGSEA. The CDR3 DNA is TGCAGCGTTGGACTAGCGGGGGGGCCTGGAAGTAATGAGCAGTTCTTC. It encodes CSVGLAGGPGSNEQFF.

V is TRBV28 and J is TRBJ1-2; no definite D call. The V and J ends lost 4 bases and 8 bases respectively, with 14 bases between them. Per germline, CDR1 MDHEN and CDR2 SYDVKM. The CDR3 totals 13 residues. Written as DNA, the CDR3 is TGTGCCAGCAGTTCCCGCCCCGAGGGAGGCTACACCTTC. Protein sequence: CASSSRPEGGYTF.

Worth noting for this clone: A read error may account for a junction end that differs from germline. This chain links TRBV5-6 with TRBJ2-7, with 12 bases lining up with TRBD1. Germline values: CDR1 SGHDT, CDR2 YYEEEE. This CDR3 region has 14 residues. CDR3 region: CASSSGTGGGIDVF. The DNA of the CDR3 is TGTGCCAGCAGCTCCGGGACAGGGGGCGGGATTGATGTCTTC.

This clone came up once. The chain has TRBV7-2 and TRBJ2-3; 8 nucleotides align to TRBD2. CDR3 length: 16 residues. Germline loops: CDR1 SGHTA, CDR2 FQGNSA. Trimming at V came to 3 bases and at J to 2 bases, leaving 7 bases not matched to a gene. CDR3 nucleotide sequence: TGTGCCAGCAGCTTCCCCCTAGCGGGTTTCACAGATACGCAGTATTTT. Protein product: CASSFPLAGFTDTQYF.

The rearrangement links TRBV28 to TRBJ1-2, with no clear D. The germline V and J ends were trimmed by 8 bases and 5 bases, with 12 bases remaining between them. From germline, CDR1 is MDHEN and CDR2 SYDVKM. This CDR3 is built from 12 residues. Here the CDR3 reads CASADVGYGYTF. CDR3 bases: TGTGCCAGCGCGGATGTCGGGTATGGCTACACCTTC.

The rearrangement uses TRBV19 and TRBJ1-4, with 8 bases identical to TRBD1. J was trimmed by 7 bases and V by 4 bases; bases with no gene match: 5. Germline assignment: CDR1 LNHDA and CDR2 SQIVND (reference sequence). The CDR3 covers 14 residues. CDR3 DNA: TGTGCCAGTAGTACGGGACAGGCCTTTGAAAAACTGTTTTTT. Residues: CASSTGQAFEKLFF. Based on the CDR3 plus reference TRBV19 and TRBJ1-4, the full variable domain is DGGITQSPKYLFRKEGQNVTLSCEQNLNHDAMYWYRQDPGQGLRLIYYSQIVNDFQKGDIAEGYSVSREKKESFPLTVTSAQKNPTAFYLCASSTGQAFEKLFFGSGTQLSVL.

This clone occurred a few times. V gene TRBV5-4 combines with J gene TRBJ2-6; no firm D call. Germline-derived CDR1 and CDR2 are SGHNT and YYREEE (reference sequence). The CDR3 extends over 15 amino acids. V dropped 5 bases and J dropped 1 base, with 10 bases sitting between them. CDR3 sequence reads: CASSLPGSGANVLTF. The CDR3 DNA reads as TGTGCCAGCAGTCTCCCGGGTTCTGGGGCCAACGTCCTGACTTTC. Complete variable domain (other parts from reference TRBV5-4 and TRBJ2-6): ETGVTQSPTHLIKTRGQQVTLRCSSQSGHNTVSWYQQALGQGPQFIFQYYREEENGRGNFPPRFSGLQFPNYSSELNVNALELDDSALYLCASSLPGSGANVLTFGAGSRLTVL.

The chain carries TRBV7-2 and TRBJ2-3; TRBD2 matches at 11 bases. Germline V gene lookup returns CDR1 SGHTA and CDR2 FQGNSA. This CDR3 is built from 16 residues. V shed 4 bases, J shed 11 bases, and the junction held 14 bases outside the gene matches. CDR3 coding DNA: TGTGCCAGCAGCTCTTCCCTAGCGGGGGGTCCCCGGTGGCAGTATTTT. The encoded protein is CASSSSLAGGPRWQYF.

The CDR3 reads CASRPDRDYGYTF. For the CDR3, the DNA is TGTGCCAGTAGACCCGACAGGGACTATGGCTACACCTTC. The chain recombines TRBV19 with TRBJ1-2, with TRBD1 matching over 7 bases. Germline-derived CDR1 and CDR2 are LNHDA and SQIVND (reference sequence). CDR3 size: 13 residues. V was pared by 6 bases and J by 3 bases, with 4 bases of the junction left unmatched.

The V call is TRBV5-6, the J call TRBJ1-2; 8 bases align to TRBD1. The CDR3 runs to 14 residues. J gave up 8 bases and V 4 bases, and 10 bases lay outside the gene matches. Germline assignment: CDR1 SGHDT and CDR2 YYEEEE. CDR3 nucleotides: TGTGCCAGCAGCGCCGACAGGGGATCGGGGGGCTACACCTTC. Its translation is CASSADRGSGGYTF.

This chain connects TRBV6-5 to TRBJ1-6; 7 nucleotides agree with TRBD1. Germline V CDR1 and CDR2: MNHEY, SVGAGI. After removal of 6 bases from V and 5 bases from J, the junction contained 7 bases not matched to a gene. This CDR3 spans 15 amino acids. In DNA, the CDR3 is TGTGCCAGCAGGATTACAGGGGCGAATAATTCACCCCTCCACTTT. Translating it yields CASRITGANNSPLHF.